These T cell receptor beta chains were read from a single sample in a study of graft-versus-host responses after intestinal transplantation. Sequencing was performed with immunoSEQ multiplex PCR; in TCRdb, only in-frame clones are kept and a portion is missing. The data contain roughly 5,000 clones, just over 70% of them singletons. The starting material was PBMCs, obtained 300 to 340 days after intestinal transplant. The receptors stem from a human patient who received an intestinal transplant, so some T cells may come from the graft donor. Each CDR3 is given with its conserved first and last residue. The order of the fields is clone size, J gene, D gene, V gene, CDR3 protein, CDR3 DNA. A D gene is named only where the DNA matches it firmly. The size entry is marked missing in some rows and otherwise reads once, few, many or a size class.

>NA|TRBJ1-6|NA|TRBV12-5
CASGQAAGSPLHF
TGTGCTAGTGGGCAGGCCGCCGGTTCACCCCTCCACTTT
>NA|TRBJ2-2|TRBD1|TRBV12-5
CASGREQGGHGELFF
TGTGCTAGTGGTCGAGAACAGGGGGGCCACGGGGAGCTGTTTTTT
>few|TRBJ2-5|NA|TRBV11-3
CASSGETQYF
TGTGCCAGCAGCGGAGAGACCCAGTACTTC
>NA|TRBJ2-4|TRBD1|TRBV15
CATSRVGTGSNIQYF
TGTGCCACCAGCAGAGTGGGGACAGGGTCGAACATTCAGTACTTC
>few|TRBJ2-3|NA|TRBV15
CATSTISTDTQYF
TGTGCCACCAGCACTATCAGCACAGATACGCAGTATTTT
>NA|TRBJ2-3|NA|TRBV7-2
CASSLDGVLDTQYF
TGTGCCAGCAGCTTAGACGGGGTCCTGGATACGCAGTATTTT
>NA|TRBJ1-1|TRBD1|TRBV6-6
CASSGGQGNTEAFF
TGTGCCAGCAGTGGCGGACAGGGGAACACTGAAGCTTTCTTT
>NA|TRBJ1-5|NA|TRBV29-1
CSAGGLNQPQHF
TGCAGCGCCGGAGGTCTCAATCAGCCCCAGCATTTT
>NA|TRBJ2-7|NA|TRBV4-2
CASSLRGLDYEQYF
TGTGCCAGCAGCTTGCGGGGACTGGACTACGAGCAGTACTTC
>NA|TRBJ2-7|TRBD1|TRBV30
CAWSVDRGEQYF
TGTGCCTGGAGTGTTGACAGGGGCGAGCAGTACTTC
>NA|TRBJ1-4|NA|TRBV7-2
CASSSTVENEKLFF
TGTGCCAGCAGCTCGACAGTAGAGAATGAAAAACTGTTTTTT
>NA|TRBJ1-1|NA|TRBV19
CASSPPHRVEAFF
TGTGCCAGTAGTCCCCCCCACAGGGTTGAAGCTTTCTTT
>few|TRBJ1-1|TRBD1|TRBV6-6
CASTTGVTEAFF
TGTGCCAGCACCACAGGGGTAACTGAAGCTTTCTTT
>NA|TRBJ1-2|NA|TRBV9
CASSPDGTPYGYTF
TGTGCCAGCAGTCCTGACGGGACGCCCTATGGCTACACCTTC
>NA|TRBJ2-7|NA|TRBV29-1
CSVAHGGNEQYF
TGCAGCGTTGCCCACGGGGGCAACGAGCAGTACTTC
>NA|TRBJ2-1|TRBD2|TRBV12-5
CASGFWPSGGTLQFF
TGTGCTAGTGGTTTTTGGCCTAGCGGGGGTACCTTGCAGTTCTTC
>NA|TRBJ2-1|NA|TRBV4-1
CASSQDRSSYNEQFF
TGCGCCAGCAGCCAAGACAGGAGCTCCTACAATGAGCAGTTCTTC
>NA|TRBJ2-7|NA|TRBV19
CASSGGYEQYF
TGTGCCAGTAGCGGCGGCTACGAGCAGTACTTC
>NA|TRBJ2-7|NA|TRBV21-1
CASSKSRYEQYF
TGTGCCAGCAGCAAATCTAGGTACGAGCAGTACTTC
>few|TRBJ2-3|TRBD2|TRBV29-1
CSVEGLTLSGNTDTQYF
TGCAGCGTTGAGGGACTAACCCTAAGCGGGAACACAGATACGCAGTATTTT
>NA|TRBJ2-1|TRBD2|TRBV4-3
CASSQEDGGANEQFF
TGCGCCAGCAGCCAAGAAGACGGGGGGGCCAATGAGCAGTTCTTC
>NA|TRBJ2-5|NA|TRBV27
CASNPNLDSQETQYF
TGTGCCAGCAACCCAAACTTGGACAGCCAAGAGACCCAGTACTTC
>NA|TRBJ2-7|NA|TRBV2
CASRRDGPSYEQYF
TGTGCCAGCAGGAGGGACGGACCTTCCTACGAGCAGTACTTC
>NA|TRBJ1-2|NA|TRBV6-5
CASIGVNYGYTF
TGTGCCAGCATCGGGGTTAACTATGGCTACACCTTC
>NA|TRBJ1-1|NA|TRBV29-1
CSVDRGTDTEAFF
TGCAGCGTTGACCGGGGCACGGACACTGAAGCTTTCTTT
>few|TRBJ2-3|TRBD2|TRBV27
CASSYMGGTDTQYF
TGTGCCAGCAGTTACATGGGGGGGACAGATACGCAGTATTTT
>once|TRBJ1-5|NA|TRBV21-1
CASSPSGGRCHQPQHF
TGTGCCAGCAGCCCGTCGGGAGGAAGGTGCCACCAGCCCCAGCATTTT
>NA|TRBJ2-3|TRBD2|TRBV4-3
CASSQGNGGGADTQYF
TGCGCCAGCAGCCAAGGAAACGGGGGGGGAGCAGATACGCAGTATTTT
>NA|TRBJ1-2|NA|TRBV18
CASSEGEANYGYTF
TGTGCCAGCTCAGAGGGCGAAGCTAACTATGGCTACACCTTC
>NA|TRBJ1-1|NA|TRBV5-1
CASRGQGMNTEAFF
TGCGCCAGCAGGGGGCAGGGGATGAACACTGAAGCTTTCTTT
>NA|TRBJ1-2|NA|TRBV19
CASSTGGYTF
TGTGCCAGTAGTACAGGGGGCTACACCTTC
>NA|TRBJ1-5|NA|TRBV7-3
CASSLVGVGPWGQPQHF
TGTGCCAGCAGCTTAGTCGGGGTCGGGCCATGGGGTCAGCCCCAGCATTTT
>once|TRBJ1-2|NA|TRBV4-1
CASSHRLGQPYGYTF
TGCGCCAGCAGCCATCGGCTTGGACAACCTTATGGCTACACCTTC
>few|TRBJ2-7|NA|TRBV6-6
CASQGSGDEQYF
TGTGCCTCCCAAGGGTCAGGCGACGAGCAGTACTTC
>once|TRBJ2-7|TRBD1|TRBV5-1
CASSSTGVLYEQYF
TGCGCCAGCAGCTCTACAGGGGTACTATACGAGCAGTACTTC
>NA|TRBJ2-6|NA|TRBV2
CASTPMSRSSGANVLTF
TGTGCCAGCACCCCTATGAGCAGAAGCTCTGGGGCCAACGTCCTGACTTTC
>once|TRBJ2-5|TRBD1|TRBV4-1
CASSQTGQGETQYF
TGCGCCAGCAGCCAGACGGGACAGGGGGAGACCCAGTACTTC
>NA|TRBJ1-5|NA|TRBV4-2
CASSQDLSTRGFGAGNQPQHF
TGTGCCAGCAGCCAAGATCTGAGTACTAGGGGGTTTGGGGCGGGCAATCAGCCCCAGCATTTT
>few|TRBJ2-7|TRBD1|TRBV4-1
CASSQIRTGPTYEQYF
TGCGCCAGCAGCCAGATTAGGACAGGACCTACCTACGAGCAGTACTTC
>NA|TRBJ2-2|NA|TRBV7-2
CASSKNSPGLHTGELFF
TGTGCCAGCAGCAAAAACAGCCCGGGACTCCACACCGGGGAGCTGTTTTTT
>NA|TRBJ1-1|NA|TRBV11-2
CASSLELARGTEAFF
TGTGCCAGCAGCTTAGAACTCGCCCGGGGCACTGAAGCTTTCTTT
>once|TRBJ2-7|NA|TRBV7-6
CASSLGQVPSYEQYF
TGTGCCAGCAGCTTAGGACAGGTCCCCTCCTACGAGCAGTACTTC
>NA|TRBJ1-2|NA|TRBV7-9
CASSLIQFYGYTF
TGTGCCAGCAGCTTAATACAGTTCTATGGCTACACCTTC
>NA|TRBJ2-3|TRBD1|TRBV7-8
CASSPQGWGTDTQYF
TGTGCCAGCAGCCCACAGGGGTGGGGCACAGATACGCAGTATTTT
>NA|TRBJ1-2|NA|TRBV21-1
CASSKGDNYGYTF
TGTGCCAGCAGCAAGGGAGACAACTATGGCTACACCTTC
>NA|TRBJ1-2|TRBD1|TRBV4-3
CASSQETGFTNYGYTF
TGCGCCAGCAGCCAAGAGACAGGGTTTACCAACTATGGCTACACCTTC
>NA|TRBJ1-1|TRBD1|TRBV4-3
CASSQASGRGGTEAFF
TGCGCCAGCAGCCAAGCGAGTGGCAGGGGGGGCACTGAAGCTTTCTTT
>NA|TRBJ1-6|NA|TRBV6-4
CASSDSYNSPLHF
TGTGCCAGCAGTGACTCCTATAATTCACCCCTCCACTTT
>NA|TRBJ2-2|TRBD2|TRBV5-1
CASSFRVAGLPPNTGELFF
TGCGCCAGCAGCTTCCGGGTAGCGGGGTTACCTCCGAACACCGGGGAGCTGTTTTTT
>NA|TRBJ1-1|TRBD1|TRBV30
CAWSPGTGVAEAFF
TGTGCCTGGAGTCCTGGGACAGGGGTGGCTGAAGCTTTCTTT
>few|TRBJ2-1|NA|TRBV4-3
CASSQERDLNNEQFF
TGCGCCAGCAGCCAAGAAAGGGATCTCAACAATGAGCAGTTCTTC
>few|TRBJ1-4|NA|TRBV4-3
CASSQEGGVWESNEKLFF
TGCGCCAGCAGCCAAGAAGGGGGAGTGTGGGAGTCGAATGAAAAACTGTTTTTT
>NA|TRBJ1-2|TRBD1|TRBV10-3
CAISAGTGLSYGYTF
TGTGCCATCAGTGCCGGGACAGGGCTCTCCTATGGCTACACCTTC
>once|TRBJ2-5|TRBD1|TRBV30
CAWSETGYETQYF
TGTGCCTGGTCCGAGACAGGGTACGAGACCCAGTACTTC
>NA|TRBJ2-1|NA|TRBV7-9
CASSRLLSSYNEQFF
TGTGCCAGCAGTCGACTCCTGAGCTCCTACAATGAGCAGTTCTTC
>NA|TRBJ1-3|NA|TRBV18
CASSQGSGNTIYF
TGTGCCAGCTCACAAGGCTCTGGAAACACCATATATTTT
>NA|TRBJ2-7|TRBD2|TRBV6-1
CASSELAGGHEQYF
TGTGCCAGCAGTGAACTAGCGGGGGGGCACGAGCAGTACTTC
>NA|TRBJ1-1|TRBD1|TRBV10-3
CAISGDSYWTEAFF
TGTGCCATCAGTGGGGACAGCTACTGGACTGAAGCTTTCTTT
>NA|TRBJ2-3|NA|TRBV4-3
CASSQGRGAGWVSTQYF
TGCGCCAGCAGCCAAGGCCGTGGGGCGGGGTGGGTTAGTACGCAGTATTTT